A single T cell receptor beta chain is shown here with its context. These data come from a study of blood T cell repertoires in COVID-19. Study at large: COVID-19 samples collected from the United States, Italy and Spain covered acute and convalescent phases.

Per the germline V gene, CDR1 is MNHEY and CDR2 is SVGAGI. This CDR3 comprises 15 residues. V lost 6 bases to trimming and J lost 4 bases, with 19 bases between them. Seattle's cohort entered during active infection and was followed longitudinally. Per the study methods: Amplification of reference gene primers provided the estimated nucleated cell counts. Using immunoSEQ multiplex PCR, the repertoire was profiled, and TCRdb retains in-frame clones only, with some absent. V and J calls and clone size are given by that table; D and trimming were obtained from the DNA. The table shows about 95,000 clones, with around 90% occurring only once.

Sequencing used peripheral blood. The chain links TRBV6-5 to TRBJ2-7; the D gene is possibly TRBD2 (5 bases). This TCR came from a man aged 45-65 years with COVID-19, enrolled during active disease. The CDR3 here is CASSWVAGTIYEQYF. The CDR3 region has the DNA TGTGCCAGCAGCTGGGTGGCGGGCACTATTTACGAGCAGTACTTC.